This TCR beta chain was captured in a study of OX40 agonist ivuxolimab in advanced cancers. Broader study findings: Part of the nonresponder group also had normalized T-cell clonal expansion that was low.

Baseline, cycle 4 day 1, and cycle 7 day 1 were the blood sampling points. Germline V gene lookup returns CDR1 MDHEN and CDR2 SYDVKM. The CDR3 runs to 13 residues. V lost 3 bases, J lost 3 bases, and 8 bases lay in between. On this clone itself: Its antigen is unidentified.

Assay: immunoSEQ multiplex PCR; the TCRdb copy retains only in-frame clones and omits some. The sample consists of fewer than 40,000 clones, 74% of them appearing once. The specimen was CD4+ or CD8+ T cells sorted from blood, collected in a trial of the OX40 agonist ivuxolimab. V and J are TRBV28 and TRBJ1-2; D not certain. The sequence was obtained from an adult with an advanced solid tumor such as melanoma, head and neck, liver or kidney cancer. The CDR3 loop is CASSFWEDYGYTF. The CDR3 DNA reads as TGTGCCAGCAGTTTTTGGGAAGACTATGGCTACACCTTC.